The sequence of this T cell receptor (beta chain) was determined in a study of T cells in Graves' hyperthyroidism and ophthalmopathy. RNA transcripts served as the template for amplifying TCR beta CDR3 regions. The HTBI primer set served for first-round RT-PCR of the TCR CDR3. TCRdb independently ran MiXCR on the multiplex PCR reads; one entry per CDR3 protein. The table lists about 260,000 distinct CDR3 sequences, 25% of them singletons. From 10 ml of fresh peripheral blood, PBMCs were isolated. Study-wide points: Before onset, ophthalmopathy was predicted by the model a median around 6 months earlier. Appearing also in blood were most of the thyroid clonotypes expanded above 0.001.

This clonotype was counted at least ten times. Its antigen is unknown. J gave up 3 bases and V 4 bases, and 11 bases lay outside the gene matches. CDR3 length: 16 amino acids. The germline CDR1 and CDR2 sequences are SGHRS and YFSETQ. V gene TRBV5-1 combines with J gene TRBJ2-7; 9 bases agree with TRBD2. The receptor was isolated from a man aged 35 to 55 with Graves' hyperthyroidism that later progressed to Graves' ophthalmopathy. Material for sequencing was blood. The CDR3 spells CASSPGLASDYYEQYF. As DNA, the CDR3 is TGCGCCAGCAGCCCGGGACTAGCTTCGGACTACTACGAGCAGTACTTC.